This passage covers 8 T cell receptor beta chains from one sample sequenced in a study of T cell responses to AZD1222 COVID-19 vaccine. Method: immunoSEQ multiplex PCR; TCRdb's copy keeps in-frame clones and lacks some. The table includes more than 140,000 clones, 88% detected once. The source was peripheral blood, collected on day 0 of MenACWY control vaccination. All receptors come from an adult in good health.

This clone was recorded only once. CDR3 bases: TGTGCCAGCAGTTTATCCGCTAGCGGGAGGACTAAAGATACGCAGTATTTT. Translation gives CASSLSASGRTKDTQYF. The J gene is TRBJ2-3, the V gene TRBV28; 11 nucleotides agree with TRBD2. The ends lost 1 base at V and 5 bases at J; junction bases unmatched: 8. The CDR3 length is 17 residues. Germline lookup yields CDR1 MDHEN and CDR2 SYDVKM.

The table lists this clone with a few counts. The chain links TRBV6-5 to TRBJ2-7; TRBD2 matches 7 bases. The CDR3 consists of 14 residues. After removal of 3 bases from V and 7 bases from J, the junction contained 9 bases not matched to a gene. Germline V gene sequence: CDR1 MNHEY, CDR2 SVGAGI. The CDR3 DNA is TGTGCCAGCAGTTATGGGGGAGGGACGGTTGAGCAGTACTTC. It yields the protein CASSYGGGTVEQYF.

This clone was found once. This chain joins TRBV7-9 and TRBJ1-1; 7 positions match TRBD1. The CDR3 spans 14 residues. Germline V gene lookup returns CDR1 SEHNR and CDR2 FQNEAQ (reference sequence). J lost 1 base, V lost 6 bases, and 5 bases had no gene match. The CDR3 coding sequence is TGTGCCAGCAGTTGGGACAGATGGAACACTGAAGCTTTCTTT. Protein sequence: CASSWDRWNTEAFF.

V usage is TRBV7-9 and J usage is TRBJ2-3; no reliable D call. The germline V and J ends were trimmed by 0 bases and 6 bases, with 7 bases remaining between them. This CDR3 spans 13 amino acids. Germline lookup yields CDR1 SEHNR and CDR2 FQNEAQ (reference sequence). In nucleotides, the CDR3 is TGTGCCAGCAGCTTAGCGGGGTTGGATACGCAGTATTTT. Its protein product is CASSLAGLDTQYF.

V gene TRBV9 combines with J gene TRBJ2-1; D perhaps matches TRBD2 (5 bases). The ends were cut back, 3 bases at V and 0 bases at J, with 10 bases in the middle. Germline V gene data show CDR1 as SGDLS and CDR2 as YYNGEE. CDR3 length: 15 residues. For the CDR3, the DNA is TGTGCCAGCAGCGCTTCGGGGAGCTCCTACAATGAGCAGTTCTTC. Its protein product is CASSASGSSYNEQFF.

As DNA, the CDR3 is TGTGCCAGCAGCTTAGTCTCAGGGGTAGGTCAGCCCCAGCATTTT. Its translation: CASSLVSGVGQPQHF. The gene calls are TRBV7-8 and TRBJ1-5, with a weak D call TRBD1 (6 bases). V gave up 1 base and J gave up 6 bases, with 13 bases separating them. Per germline, CDR1 SGHVS and CDR2 FQNEAQ. This CDR3 has 15 amino acids.

The J gene is TRBJ1-5, the V gene TRBV3-1 (or the pseudogene TRBV3-2); 7 bases align to TRBD1. The CDR3 length is 15 residues. V gave up 2 bases and J gave up 3 bases; unmatched junction bases: 4. Germline V CDR1 and CDR2: LGHDT, YNNKEL (reference sequence). CDR3: CASSQSGTVNQPQHF. For the CDR3, the DNA is TGTGCCAGCAGCCAATCTGGGACAGTCAATCAGCCCCAGCATTTT.

The chain employs TRBV6-6 and TRBJ2-2; 9 nucleotides match TRBD2. The germline gives CDR1 MNHNY, CDR2 SVGAGI (reference sequence). The V segment lost 3 bases and the J segment 4 bases; nucleotides outside the gene matches: 3. CDR3 length: 15 residues. The CDR3 sequence: CASSYSLAGTGELFF. The CDR3 DNA sequence: TGTGCCAGCAGTTATTCACTAGCGGGCACCGGGGAGCTGTTTTTT.